This TCR beta chain emerged from a study of cytomegalovirus exposure and HLA in healthy donors. General study results and limits: The study put some 150 TCR beta chains on its list as cytomegalovirus-associated. In vitro checks showed that three CMV-associated chains really do target CMV antigens. Many donors carried some public TCRs, although rarity characterized most TCR sequences.

Notes on this clone: The antigen remains unidentified.

TCRdb's copy holds only in-frame clones and misses some; the assay was immunoSEQ multiplex PCR. The sample shows 100,000 or so clones, around 86% of them seen only once. The CDR3 has 15 amino acids. CDR1 MNHEY and CDR2 SMNVEV come from the germline V gene (reference sequence). Trimming took off 4 bases at V and 0 bases at J, with 10 bases between the two ends. The donors formed part of the 120-subject validation cohort, distinct from the roughly 700-subject first cohort. Sample: PBMCs. The rearrangement uses TRBV27 and TRBJ1-3; no firm D call. This sequence was found in a woman under 30 in good health and CMV-seropositive. The CDR3 DNA sequence: TGTGCCAGCAGTTCACACGGGTACTCTGGAAACACCATATATTTT. As protein: CASSSHGYSGNTIYF.